Below, one T cell receptor (beta chain) is given with its context. Its antigen is undetermined. 60 Vbeta and 13 Jbeta primers were used in PCR. Using immunoSEQ multiplex PCR, the repertoire was profiled, and TCRdb retains in-frame clones only, with some absent. The sample carries roughly 78,000 clones, about 60% recorded once. Germline CDR1 MNHNY, CDR2 SVGAGI (reference sequence). The CDR3 loop spans 14 amino acids. V shed 5 bases, J shed 6 bases, and the junction held 9 bases outside the gene matches. This sample is drawn from a study of cytomegalovirus exposure and HLA in healthy donors. When sampled, the donors appeared nominally healthy, though they likely had unrecorded immune exposures. Study-wide points: Across donors, presence/absence analyses took sequencing depth to be roughly uniform.

Sequencing was done on a sample of PBMCs. The TCR comes from a man aged 25-40 years in good health and CMV-seropositive. J is TRBJ2-7 and V is TRBV6-6; TRBD1 matches at 8 bases. CDR3 sequence (DNA): TGTGCCAGCAGTCTGGACAGGGACATGGGCGAGCAGTACTTC. Translating it yields CASSLDRDMGEQYF.